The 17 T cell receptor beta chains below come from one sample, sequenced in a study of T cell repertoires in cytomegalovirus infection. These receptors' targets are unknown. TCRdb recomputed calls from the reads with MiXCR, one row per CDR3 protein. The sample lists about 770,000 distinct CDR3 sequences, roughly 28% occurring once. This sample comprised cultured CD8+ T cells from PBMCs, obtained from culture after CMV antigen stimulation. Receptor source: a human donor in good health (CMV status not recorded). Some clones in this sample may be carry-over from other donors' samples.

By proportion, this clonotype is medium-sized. The CDR3 DNA follows: TGTGCCAGCAGCTTCGGGGACCGGGAGTTACCCCTCCACTTT. This sequence encodes CASSFGDRELPLHF. The V and J genes are TRBV7-8 and TRBJ1-6; weak D call: TRBD1 (5 bases). V was trimmed by 3 bases and J by 12 bases, leaving 15 bases between them. CDR3 length: 14 residues. Germline assignment: CDR1 SGHVS and CDR2 FQNEAQ.

In DNA form, the CDR3 reads TGTGCCAGCAGTGAAGCCCCCGGGACAGGCGGGAGGGAGCAGTTCTTC. Amino acids: CASSEAPGTGGREQFF. This chain connects TRBV6-1 to TRBJ2-1; possibly TRBD1 or TRBD2 for D (8 bases each). The ends were cut back, 0 bases at V and 10 bases at J, with 19 bases in the middle. CDR1 and CDR2 from the germline V gene are MNHNS and SASEGT. The CDR3 extends over 16 amino acids.

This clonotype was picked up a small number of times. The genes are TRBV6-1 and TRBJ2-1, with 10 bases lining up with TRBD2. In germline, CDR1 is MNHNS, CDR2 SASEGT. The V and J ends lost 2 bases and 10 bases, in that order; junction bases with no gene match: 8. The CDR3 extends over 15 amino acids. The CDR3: CASSEWSGGGSEQFF. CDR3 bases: TGTGCCAGCAGTGAATGGAGCGGGGGGGGTAGCGAGCAGTTCTTC.

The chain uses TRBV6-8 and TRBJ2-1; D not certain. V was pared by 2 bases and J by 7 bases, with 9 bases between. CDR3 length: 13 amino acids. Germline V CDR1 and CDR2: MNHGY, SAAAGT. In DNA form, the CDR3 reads TGTGCCAGCAGTTACGCCCCTAGAAATGAGCAGTTCTTC. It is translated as CASSYAPRNEQFF.

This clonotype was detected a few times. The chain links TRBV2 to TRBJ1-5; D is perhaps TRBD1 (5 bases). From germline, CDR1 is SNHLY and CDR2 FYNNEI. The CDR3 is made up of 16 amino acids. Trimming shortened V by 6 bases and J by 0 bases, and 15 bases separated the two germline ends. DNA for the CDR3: TGTGCCAGCAGACGGGACGGAAGTCTTAGCAATCAGCCCCAGCATTTT. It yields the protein CASRRDGSLSNQPQHF.

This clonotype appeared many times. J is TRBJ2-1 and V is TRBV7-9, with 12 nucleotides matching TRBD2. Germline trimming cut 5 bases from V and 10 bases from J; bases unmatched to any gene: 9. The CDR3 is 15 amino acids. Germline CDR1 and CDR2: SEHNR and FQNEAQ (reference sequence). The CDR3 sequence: CASSPPAGTSGEQFF. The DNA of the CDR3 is TGTGCCAGCAGCCCACCCGCCGGGACTAGCGGGGAGCAGTTCTTC.

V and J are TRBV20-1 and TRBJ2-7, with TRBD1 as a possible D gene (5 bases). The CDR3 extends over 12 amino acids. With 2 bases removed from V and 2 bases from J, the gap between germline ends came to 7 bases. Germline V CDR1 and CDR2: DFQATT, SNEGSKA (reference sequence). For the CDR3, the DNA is TGCAGTGCTAGACGACAGACCTACGAGCAGTACTTC. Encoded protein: CSARRQTYEQYF.

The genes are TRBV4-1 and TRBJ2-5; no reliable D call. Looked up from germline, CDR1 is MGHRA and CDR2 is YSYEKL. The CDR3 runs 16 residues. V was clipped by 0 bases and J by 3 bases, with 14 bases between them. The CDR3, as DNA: TGCGCCAGCAGCCAAGATGTAGTACCCGGCAAAGAGACCCAGTACTTC. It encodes CASSQDVVPGKETQYF.

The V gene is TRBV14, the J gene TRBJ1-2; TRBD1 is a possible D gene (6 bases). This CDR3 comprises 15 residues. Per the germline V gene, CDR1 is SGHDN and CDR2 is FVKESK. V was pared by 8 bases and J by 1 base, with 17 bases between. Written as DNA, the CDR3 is TGTGCCAGCGGAGTTGGACAGTCCCGTAACTATGGCTACACCTTC. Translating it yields CASGVGQSRNYGYTF. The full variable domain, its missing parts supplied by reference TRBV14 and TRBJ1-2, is EAGVTQFPSHSVIEKGQTVTLRCDPISGHDNLYWYRRVMGKEIKFLLHFVKESKQDESGMPNNRFLAERTGGTYSTLKVQPAELEDSGVYFCASGVGQSRNYGYTFGSGTRLTVV.

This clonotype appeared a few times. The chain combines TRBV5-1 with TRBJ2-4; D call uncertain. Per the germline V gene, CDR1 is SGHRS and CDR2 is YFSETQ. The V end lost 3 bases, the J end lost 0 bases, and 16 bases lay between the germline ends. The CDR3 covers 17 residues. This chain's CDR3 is CASSSRTRTLAKNIQYF. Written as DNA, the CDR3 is TGCGCCAGCAGCTCAAGGACCCGAACCCTAGCCAAAAACATTCAGTACTTC.

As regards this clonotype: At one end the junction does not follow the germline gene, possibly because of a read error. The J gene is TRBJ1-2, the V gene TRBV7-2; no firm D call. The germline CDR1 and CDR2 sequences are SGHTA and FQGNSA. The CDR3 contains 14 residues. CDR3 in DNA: TGTGCCAGCCCCCAGGACCCCCCTAAGTATGGCTACACCTTC. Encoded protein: CASPQDPPKYGYTF.

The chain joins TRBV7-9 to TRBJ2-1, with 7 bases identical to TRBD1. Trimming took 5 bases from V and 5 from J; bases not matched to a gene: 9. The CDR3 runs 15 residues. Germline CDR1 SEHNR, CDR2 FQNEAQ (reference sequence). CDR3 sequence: CASSQQGPKNNEQFF. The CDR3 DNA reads TGTGCCAGCAGCCAACAGGGGCCTAAAAACAATGAGCAGTTCTTC.

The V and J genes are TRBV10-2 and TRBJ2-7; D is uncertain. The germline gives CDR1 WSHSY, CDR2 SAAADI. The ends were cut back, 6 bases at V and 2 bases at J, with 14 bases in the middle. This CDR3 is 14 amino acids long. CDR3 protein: CASSPPSDAYEQYF. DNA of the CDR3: TGCGCCAGCAGCCCTCCGTCAGACGCCTACGAGCAGTACTTC.

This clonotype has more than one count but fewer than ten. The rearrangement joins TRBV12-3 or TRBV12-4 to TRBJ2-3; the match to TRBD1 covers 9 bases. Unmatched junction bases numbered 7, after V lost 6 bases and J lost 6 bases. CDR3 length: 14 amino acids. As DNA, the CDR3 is TGTGCCAGCAGAAACAGGGGGCGTTTTGATACGCAGTATTTT. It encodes CASRNRGRFDTQYF.

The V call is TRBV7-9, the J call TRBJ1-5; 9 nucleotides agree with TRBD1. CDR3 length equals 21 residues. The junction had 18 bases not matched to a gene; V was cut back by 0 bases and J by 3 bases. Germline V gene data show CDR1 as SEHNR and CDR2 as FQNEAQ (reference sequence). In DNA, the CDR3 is TGTGCCAGCAGCTTAGCGAGGGGGACAGGGAAGGTGGTGGACGACAATCAGCCCCAGCATTTT. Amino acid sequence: CASSLARGTGKVVDDNQPQHF.

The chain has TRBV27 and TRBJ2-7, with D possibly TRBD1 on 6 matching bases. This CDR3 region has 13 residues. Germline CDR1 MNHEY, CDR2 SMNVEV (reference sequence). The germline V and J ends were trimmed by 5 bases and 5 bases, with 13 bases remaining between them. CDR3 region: CASSPTGANEQYF. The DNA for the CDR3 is TGTGCCAGCAGTCCGACAGGAGCCAACGAGCAGTACTTC.

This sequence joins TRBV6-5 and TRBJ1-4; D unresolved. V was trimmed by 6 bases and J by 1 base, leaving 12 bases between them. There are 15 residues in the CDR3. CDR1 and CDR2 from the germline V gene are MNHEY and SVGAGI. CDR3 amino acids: CASSDLPGTNEKLFF. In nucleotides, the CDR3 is TGTGCCAGCAGCGACCTCCCTGGAACTAATGAAAAACTGTTTTTT.